These 20 T cell receptor beta chains originate from one sample sequenced in a study of T cell changes during pregnancy in multiple sclerosis (dated by TCRdb to between 2018 and 2020). Receptor libraries were prepared by the immunoSEQ multiplex PCR assay. The table was pulled from immuneACCESS by TCRdb, which kept in-frame rearrangements only. Such tables lose some clones; where checked, under half of the loss comes from unresolved V genes, and the rest has no known cause. For this sample the table gives around 67,000 clones, of which around 90% were detected only once. More than 8% of the sample is taken by the ten largest. The source material was peripheral blood, sampled after pregnancy. Source of these receptors: a female donor in good health, enrolled as a control in a pregnancy study.

The chain links TRBV6-6 to TRBJ2-1; D is unclear. CDR1 and CDR2 from the germline V gene are MNHNY and SVGAGI (reference sequence). The germline V and J ends were trimmed by 2 bases and 8 bases, with 7 bases remaining between them. The CDR3 has 12 amino acids. The CDR3 nucleotides read TGTGCCAGCAGTTACGTGAGATATGAGCAGTTCTTC. It translates to CASSYVRYEQFF.

The chain carries TRBV6-5 and TRBJ2-4; tentatively, D is TRBD2 (6 bases). The CDR3 consists of 15 residues. CDR1 is MNHEY and CDR2 is SVGAGI in the germline V gene. V lost 5 bases and J 0 bases, leaving 11 bases between the germline ends. The CDR3 sequence: CASSPGGLAKNIQYF. The DNA of the CDR3 is TGTGCCAGCAGTCCCGGGGGACTAGCCAAAAACATTCAGTACTTC.

The chain has TRBV7-2 and TRBJ2-3; D is perhaps TRBD1 (6 bases). The germline CDR1 and CDR2 sequences are SGHTA and FQGNSA. V lost 3 bases, J lost 5 bases, and 12 bases lay in between. The CDR3 extends over 14 amino acids. CDR3 residues: CASSLGQGRDTQYF. The DNA of the CDR3 is TGTGCCAGCAGCTTGGGGCAGGGGAGAGATACGCAGTATTTT.

In DNA, the CDR3 is TGTGCCAGCAGCCCTTGGCGGGAGAGAGAAGAGACCCAGTACTTC. It is translated as CASSPWREREETQYF. The chain carries TRBV7-2 and TRBJ2-5; 7 bases map to TRBD2. CDR1 is SGHTA, CDR2 FQGNSA, per germline. The CDR3 runs to 15 residues. With 5 bases clipped from V and 3 bases from J, the junction kept 9 bases outside the gene matches. The entire variable domain, with the rest obtained from reference TRBV7-2 and TRBJ2-5, is as follows: GAGVSQSPSNKVTEKGKDVELRCDPISGHTALYWYRQSLGQGLEFLIYFQGNSAPDKSGLPSDRFSAERTGGSVSTLTIQRTQQEDSAVYLCASSPWREREETQYFGPGTRLLVL.

This CDR3 reads CASSPPPGQDTKGYTF. DNA of the CDR3: TGCGCCAGCAGCCCCCCTCCGGGACAGGATACGAAAGGCTACACCTTC. This chain joins TRBV5-1 and TRBJ1-2; 8 bases are shared with TRBD1. The CDR3 sequence is 16 residues long. V was clipped by 4 bases and J by 8 bases; unmatched bases: 16. The germline CDR1 and CDR2 sequences are SGHRS and YFSETQ.

In this sample, this clone turned up a few times. The chain has TRBV18 and TRBJ1-1; D may be TRBD1 (5 bases). V was pared by 3 bases and J by 6 bases, with 11 bases between. Germline assignment: CDR1 KGHSH and CDR2 LQKENI. There are 13 residues in the CDR3. DNA for the CDR3: TGTGCCAGCTCACCCTTGGGAGGGGCTGAAGCTTTCTTT. This sequence encodes CASSPLGGAEAFF.

The CDR3 DNA reads as TGTGCCAGTACCCCGCGGGGGTTGAACACTGAAGCTTTCTTT. Translation: CASTPRGLNTEAFF. The chain couples TRBV19 to TRBJ1-1; D possibly corresponds to TRBD1 (5 bases). Trimming removed 7 bases at V and 0 bases at J, with 12 bases between. The CDR3 consists of 14 residues. Germline V gene data show CDR1 as LNHDA and CDR2 as SQIVND (reference sequence).

The V gene is TRBV30, the J gene TRBJ1-5; TRBD1 matches 9 bases. This CDR3 contains 14 residues. The germline gives CDR1 GTSNPN, CDR2 SVGIG (reference sequence). V dropped 1 base and J dropped 6; count of bases not matched to a gene: 4. Written as DNA, the CDR3 is TGTGCCTGGAGTGATAACAGGGGGCCTCAGCCCCAGCATTTT. This gives the protein CAWSDNRGPQPQHF.

This clone was detected a few times. J is TRBJ1-3 and V is TRBV7-9; D not resolved. This CDR3 contains 12 residues. CDR1 is SEHNR, CDR2 FQNEAQ, per germline (reference sequence). V lost 6 bases, J lost 2 bases, and 5 bases lay in between. Here the CDR3 reads CASRSTGNTIYF. As DNA, the CDR3 is TGTGCCAGCAGGTCCACTGGAAACACCATATATTTT.

The rearrangement uses TRBV4-1 and TRBJ2-1; 11 bases match TRBD1. CDR1 is MGHRA, CDR2 YSYEKL, per germline. The CDR3 has 15 residues. J lost 7 bases, V lost 4 bases, and 6 bases had no gene match. CDR3 nucleotides: TGCGCCAGCAGCCCGATGGGACAGGGGGGGAATGAGCAGTTCTTC. This translates into CASSPMGQGGNEQFF.

The chain recombines TRBV5-4 with TRBJ1-1; 10 bases align to TRBD1. Germline V CDR1 and CDR2: SGHNT, YYREEE (reference sequence). The J segment lost 1 base and the V segment lost 4 bases, leaving 7 bases of the junction unmatched. CDR3 length equals 16 residues. In DNA form, the CDR3 reads TGTGCCAGCAGCAACCGGGACAGGGGAAGGAACACTGAAGCTTTCTTT. It codes for CASSNRDRGRNTEAFF.

This clone came up once. V usage is TRBV30 and J usage is TRBJ2-5; weak D call: TRBD2 (6 bases). V was trimmed by 3 bases and J by 7 bases, leaving 12 bases between them. CDR1 is GTSNPN, CDR2 SVGIG, per germline (reference sequence). The CDR3 loop spans 12 amino acids. The CDR3 loop is CAWRAGLRTQYF. The CDR3 DNA follows: TGTGCCTGGAGGGCGGGACTGAGGACCCAGTACTTC.

V and J are TRBV27 and TRBJ2-7; D gene ambiguous. Germline V gives CDR1 MNHEY, CDR2 SMNVEV (reference sequence). The CDR3 spans 14 residues. V shed 3 bases and J shed 1 base, with 10 bases lying between them. The CDR3 here is CASSFWPGSYEQYF. CDR3 nucleotides: TGTGCCAGCAGTTTCTGGCCGGGTTCCTACGAGCAGTACTTC.

V usage is TRBV5-1 and J usage is TRBJ2-5, with 8 positions matching TRBD1. Germline CDR1 is SGHRS and CDR2 is YFSETQ. This CDR3 has 14 amino acids. V lost 0 bases, J lost 4 bases, and 2 bases stayed unmatched. The CDR3 here is CASSLGTGLETQYF. CDR3 sequence (DNA): TGCGCCAGCAGCTTGGGGACAGGGTTAGAGACCCAGTACTTC.

V is TRBV30 and J is TRBJ2-5; 7 bases match TRBD1. After removal of 6 bases from V and 0 bases from J, the junction contained 4 bases not matched to a gene. The CDR3 is made up of 13 amino acids. Germline V gene lookup returns CDR1 GTSNPN and CDR2 SVGIG (reference sequence). The CDR3 DNA reads TGTGCCTGTGCACAGGGGAACCAAGAGACCCAGTACTTC. Protein product: CACAQGNQETQYF.

The rearrangement uses TRBV5-4 and TRBJ2-5; perhaps TRBD1 as D (7 bases). This CDR3 has 14 amino acids. Looked up from germline, CDR1 is SGHNT and CDR2 is YYREEE (reference sequence). V was cut by 4 bases and J by 7 bases, with 17 bases left in between. The CDR3 is CASSRPGTAGTQYF. Written as DNA, the CDR3 is TGTGCCAGCAGCCGTCCGGGGACAGCGGGGACCCAGTACTTC.

The gene calls are TRBV6-5 and TRBJ1-4; a weak D match, TRBD1 (5 bases). CDR1 MNHEY and CDR2 SVGAGI come from the germline V gene. The CDR3 sequence is 14 residues long. V lost 0 bases and J lost 7, with 9 bases in between. CDR3 protein: CASSYSGGGEKLFF. The CDR3 nucleotides are TGTGCCAGCAGTTACTCTGGGGGAGGTGAAAAACTGTTTTTT.

This chain joins TRBV6-5 and TRBJ1-6; perhaps TRBD1 as D (5 bases). Deletions cut 2 bases from V and 10 bases from J, with 9 bases between. Germline values: CDR1 MNHEY, CDR2 SVGAGI. The CDR3 is 13 residues long. The CDR3 sequence is CASSYKGYSPLHF. CDR3 nucleotide sequence: TGTGCCAGCAGTTACAAGGGGTACTCACCCCTCCACTTT.

This sequence joins TRBV5-5 and TRBJ1-5; no reliable D call. The CDR3 spans 12 residues. Germline V gene lookup returns CDR1 SGHKS and CDR2 YYEKEE (reference sequence). Trimming removed 4 bases from V and 4 bases from J, with 6 bases in between. The CDR3 DNA follows: TGTGCCAGCAGCGACGGGAATCAGCCCCAGCATTTT. This gives the protein CASSDGNQPQHF.

The CDR3 nucleotides read TGTGCCAGCAGTGAAATTAGTTTCTCCTACAATGAGCAGTTCTTC. It is translated as CASSEISFSYNEQFF. This chain uses TRBV28 with TRBJ2-1; D not certain. Per germline, CDR1 MDHEN and CDR2 SYDVKM. There are 15 residues in the CDR3. The ends were cut back, 5 bases at V and 0 bases at J, with 11 bases in the middle. The full variable domain, in which reference TRBV28 and TRBJ2-1 provide the parts outside the CDR3, is DVKVTQSSRYLVKRTGEKVFLECVQDMDHENMFWYRQDPGLGLRLIYFSYDVKMKEKGDIPEGYSVSREKKERFSLILESASTNQTSMYLCASSEISFSYNEQFFGPGTRLTVL.